This entry is about one TCR beta chain. Its antigen is undetermined. Germline assignment: CDR1 SGHTA and CDR2 FQGNSA. Trimming shortened V by 4 bases and J by 5 bases, and 15 bases separated the two germline ends. This CDR3 spans 15 amino acids. This sample was taken from a study of response to subunit inactivated influenza vaccine. Overall study results and limits: New T cells are recruited in small numbers by each seasonal influenza vaccination, according to the authors' suggestion.

TCRdb recomputed calls from the RT-PCR reads with MiXCR, one row per CDR3 protein. Of about 520,000 distinct CDR3 sequences listed, roughly 7.6% are singletons. The chain is built from TRBV7-2 and TRBJ2-1; possible D gene TRBD1, 5 bases. The sequence was obtained from a man in his fifties or sixties who received an inactivated influenza vaccine. The input for sequencing was PBMCs from blood, taken 23 months after vaccination. CDR3 sequence reads: CASSWGMELHNEQFF. The CDR3 DNA is TGTGCCAGCAGCTGGGGCATGGAATTGCACAATGAGCAGTTCTTC.